The 16 T cell receptor beta chains presented below share a single source sample, sequenced in a study of blood T cell repertoires in COVID-19. The repertoire was sequenced with immunoSEQ multiplex PCR; TCRdb's copy has only in-frame clones and lacks some. Among tens of thousands of clones listed, 84% were seen once. Sequencing was carried out using peripheral blood. These receptors were taken from a man aged 50 or older with acute or convalescent COVID-19.

This rearrangement joins TRBV4-2 to TRBJ2-5; weak D call: TRBD1 (5 bases). V lost 1 base and J 1 base, leaving 10 bases between the germline ends. CDR3 size: 15 residues. Germline V gives CDR1 LGHNA, CDR2 YNFKEQ. CDR3 sequence: CASSQVKGSQETQYF. DNA of the CDR3: TGTGCCAGCAGCCAAGTGAAGGGGTCCCAAGAGACCCAGTACTTC.

The chain is built from TRBV27 and TRBJ1-6, with 10 bases identical to TRBD1. The V and J ends lost 4 bases and 7 bases, in that order; junction bases with no gene match: 4. The V gene's germline CDR1 is MNHEY and CDR2 SMNVEV (reference sequence). The CDR3 extends over 15 amino acids. The CDR3 coding sequence is TGTGCCAGCAGTTGGACAGGGGGTTCCAATTCACCCCTCCACTTT. As protein: CASSWTGGSNSPLHF.

This clone has only one observation. V and J are TRBV5-1 and TRBJ1-4; 10 nucleotides match TRBD1. Germline lookup yields CDR1 SGHRS and CDR2 YFSETQ. This CDR3 has 16 residues. Trimming cost V 4 bases and J 3 bases; bases outside gene matches: 6. CDR3 residues: CASSTGQGLSNEKLFF. The CDR3 nucleotides are TGCGCCAGCAGCACGGGACAGGGGCTTTCTAATGAAAAACTGTTTTTT. Together with reference TRBV5-1 and TRBJ1-4, the CDR3 gives the full variable domain: KAGVTQTPRYLIKTRGQQVTLSCSPISGHRSVSWYQQTPGQGLQFLFEYFSETQRNKGNFPGRFSGRQFSNSRSEMNVSTLELGDSALYLCASSTGQGLSNEKLFFGSGTQLSVL.

This clone is large within its sample. This chain uses TRBV5-6 with TRBJ2-7; 7 nucleotides line up with TRBD1. With 4 bases clipped from V and 0 bases from J, the junction kept 4 bases outside the gene matches. Germline V CDR1 and CDR2: SGHDT, YYEEEE. The CDR3 length is 14 residues. CDR3 DNA sequence: TGTGCCAGCAGCGGACCAGGGGGCTCCTACGAGCAGTACTTC. Translation gives CASSGPGGSYEQYF.

The chain uses TRBV2 and TRBJ1-5, with 8 bases identical to TRBD1. The V gene end was trimmed by 3 bases and the J gene end by 2 bases; junction bases not matched to a gene: 3. Germline V gene data show CDR1 as SNHLY and CDR2 as FYNNEI. This CDR3 spans 15 amino acids. CDR3 bases: TGTGCCAGCAGTGAGGAGGGACAGGGCAATCAGCCCCAGCATTTT. Its translation is CASSEEGQGNQPQHF.

This chain uses TRBV21-1 with TRBJ2-1; TRBD2 is taken as the D call from the table, unchecked against the DNA. TRBV21-1 is a listed pseudogene. This CDR3 has 17 amino acids. The CDR3 sequence: CASSKQKLAGGYNEQFF. For the CDR3, the DNA is TGTGCCAGCAGCAAGCAGAAACTAGCGGGGGGGTACAATGAGCAGTTCTTC.

The rearrangement joins TRBV21-1 to TRBJ2-1; the table's TRBD1 call for D was not verified on the DNA. TRBV21-1 corresponds to a pseudogene. The length of the CDR3 is 18 residues. CDR3 DNA: TGTGCCAGCAGCAAAGATCCGGGACAGTTAAGCTCCTACAATGAGCAGTTCTTC. It translates to CASSKDPGQLSSYNEQFF.

The chain combines TRBV24-1 with TRBJ2-1; D is possibly TRBD2 (6 bases). The CDR3 loop spans 17 amino acids. CDR1 and CDR2 from the germline V gene are KGHDR and SFDVKD. Deletions cut 3 bases from V and 7 bases from J, with 21 bases between. The CDR3 protein is CATSDPRGSGLGNEQFF. In DNA form, the CDR3 reads TGTGCCACCAGTGATCCCCGGGGGTCCGGCCTGGGAAATGAGCAGTTCTTC.

The chain employs TRBV6-5 and TRBJ1-1, with a possible D match to TRBD1 (6 bases). CDR1 and CDR2 (germline): MNHEY, SVGAGI. V gave up 8 bases and J gave up 3 bases, with 16 bases separating them. This CDR3 contains 14 residues. CDR3 DNA sequence: TGTGCCAGCGGGCGAGCGGGGGCAGACACTGAAGCTTTCTTT. Translating gives CASGRAGADTEAFF.

The V and J genes are TRBV4-2 and TRBJ2-7; TRBD2 matches at 9 bases. Germline CDR1 LGHNA, CDR2 YNFKEQ. This CDR3 has 15 residues. After removal of 1 base from V and 0 bases from J, the junction contained 1 base not matched to a gene. The CDR3, as DNA: TGTGCCAGCAGCCAAGTGCGGGGGGGCTCCTACGAGCAGTACTTC. Its translation: CASSQVRGGSYEQYF.

The V and J genes are TRBV5-1 and TRBJ2-5, with 11 bases matching TRBD2. V shed 1 base and J 5 bases; nucleotides not matched to a gene: 7. Germline values: CDR1 SGHRS, CDR2 YFSETQ. The CDR3 spans 16 residues. CDR3 residues: CASSLRGLAETETQYF. The CDR3 coding sequence is TGCGCCAGCAGCTTGCGGGGACTAGCGGAGACGGAGACCCAGTACTTC. The variable domain in full, with the rest retrieved from reference TRBV5-1 and TRBJ2-5, is KAGVTQTPRYLIKTRGQQVTLSCSPISGHRSVSWYQQTPGQGLQFLFEYFSETQRNKGNFPGRFSGRQFSNSRSEMNVSTLELGDSALYLCASSLRGLAETETQYFGPGTRLLVL.

V and J are TRBV5-4 and TRBJ2-1; D is ambiguous. This CDR3 is built from 15 residues. The germline V gene has CDR1 SGHNT and CDR2 YYREEE (reference sequence). The V and J ends lost 0 bases and 2 bases respectively, with 9 bases between them. CDR3 nucleotide sequence: TGTGCCAGCAGCTTGGGACGGAGTGCCTACAATGAGCAGTTCTTC. Translation: CASSLGRSAYNEQFF.

The CDR3 region has the DNA TGTGCCAGTAGTCCACAAAAGCGGGGGCCGTGGTTCTTC. Translated: CASSPQKRGPWFF. The chain is built from TRBV19 and TRBJ2-1, with 8 positions matching TRBD2. The CDR3 totals 13 residues. V shed 5 bases, J shed 15 bases, and the junction held 12 bases outside the gene matches. Germline V gene sequence: CDR1 LNHDA, CDR2 SQIVND (reference sequence). The full variable domain, rest sourced from reference TRBV19 and TRBJ2-1, is DGGITQSPKYLFRKEGQNVTLSCEQNLNHDAMYWYRQDPGQGLRLIYYSQIVNDFQKGDIAEGYSVSREKKESFPLTVTSAQKNPTAFYLCASSPQKRGPWFFGPGTRLTVL.

The gene calls are TRBV5-1 and TRBJ2-2; 8 bases fit TRBD2. V shed 3 bases and J 2 bases; nucleotides not matched to a gene: 6. CDR3 length: 16 residues. Germline CDR1 is SGHRS and CDR2 is YFSETQ. CDR3 region: CASSWRLAGNTGELFF. The DNA for the CDR3 is TGCGCCAGCAGCTGGAGGTTAGCGGGAAACACCGGGGAGCTGTTTTTT.

The gene calls are TRBV7-8 and TRBJ2-7, with 10 bases aligning to TRBD1. Losses at the gene ends were 6 bases for V and 3 bases for J; bases not matched to a gene: 11. Germline values: CDR1 SGHVS, CDR2 FQNEAQ. This CDR3 comprises 16 residues. The CDR3 loop is CASSSGLRDRGYEQYF. The CDR3 region has the DNA TGTGCCAGCAGTTCCGGTCTCCGGGACAGGGGCTACGAGCAGTACTTC.

This clone was seen more than once but under ten times. The rearrangement uses TRBV6-6 and TRBJ1-1, with D possibly matching TRBD1 (6 bases). Germline values: CDR1 MNHNY, CDR2 SVGAGI (reference sequence). This CDR3 is built from 13 residues. Trimming took 2 bases from V and 6 from J, leaving 10 bases between them. The CDR3, as DNA: TGTGCCAGCAGTTACAACAGGGCGGCTGAAGCTTTCTTT. Translation gives CASSYNRAAEAFF.